This TCR beta chain came from a study of post-analysis software for immune sequencing data. Tagging with unique molecular identifiers was a feature of the TCR beta cDNA libraries. Out of roughly 0.95 to 10 million T cells, hundreds of thousands of cDNA molecules were generated. TCRdb reprocessed the PCR reads with MiXCR, giving one entry per CDR3 protein. The table lists some 500,000 distinct CDR3 sequences, less than 45% of them singletons, with 9.5% to 13% in the top ten. Points from the study as a whole: Strong co-clustering by F measure was seen for same-batch samples. TRBV segments more frequent in patients than in controls numbered a few and included TRBV5-6, TRBV5-1 and TRBV20-1. Controls significantly exceeded multiple sclerosis patients in normalized Chao1 diversity.

Turning to this clonotype: Its antigen is not known.

This CDR3 is 14 amino acids long. Germline lookup yields CDR1 MNHNY and CDR2 SVGAGI (reference sequence). The specimen was blood. This chain joins TRBV6-6 and TRBJ2-5; the D call may be TRBD1 or TRBD2 (5 bases each). Near its end, the DNA agrees better with TRBJ2-7, so the J call may be wrong. This TCR was sampled from a girl aged 10 to 17 with multiple sclerosis. In nucleotides, the CDR3 is TGTGCCAGCAGTTATGAGGGACGGCCCTACGAGCAGTACTTC. Its translation: CASSYEGRPYEQYF.